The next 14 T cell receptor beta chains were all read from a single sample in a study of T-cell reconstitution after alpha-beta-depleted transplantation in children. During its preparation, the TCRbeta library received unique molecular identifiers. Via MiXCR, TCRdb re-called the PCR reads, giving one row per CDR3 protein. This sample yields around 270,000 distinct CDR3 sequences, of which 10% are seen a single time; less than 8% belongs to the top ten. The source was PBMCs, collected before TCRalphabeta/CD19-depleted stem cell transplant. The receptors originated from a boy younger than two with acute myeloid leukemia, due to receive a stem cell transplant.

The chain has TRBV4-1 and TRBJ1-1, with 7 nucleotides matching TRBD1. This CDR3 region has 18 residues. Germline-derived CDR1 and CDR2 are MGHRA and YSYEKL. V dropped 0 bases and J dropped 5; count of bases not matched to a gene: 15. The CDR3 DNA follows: TGCGCCAGCAGCCAAGACGTACTCCCCCGGACAGGAAGGACTGAAGCTTTCTTT. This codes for CASSQDVLPRTGRTEAFF.

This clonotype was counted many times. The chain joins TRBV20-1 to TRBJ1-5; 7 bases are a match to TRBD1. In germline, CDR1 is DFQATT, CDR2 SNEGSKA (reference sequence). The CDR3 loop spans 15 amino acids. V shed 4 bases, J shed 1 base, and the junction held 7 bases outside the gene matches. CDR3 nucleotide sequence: TGCAGTGCTAACGAGGGGGCCGGGAGCAATCAGCCCCAGCATTTT. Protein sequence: CSANEGAGSNQPQHF.

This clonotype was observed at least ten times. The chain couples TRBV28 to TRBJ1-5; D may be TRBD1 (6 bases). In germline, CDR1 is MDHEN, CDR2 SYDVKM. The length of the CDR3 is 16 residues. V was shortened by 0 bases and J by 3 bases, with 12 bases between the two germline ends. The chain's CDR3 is CASSLWGGADNQPQHF. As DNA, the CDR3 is TGTGCCAGCAGTTTATGGGGGGGGGCAGACAATCAGCCCCAGCATTTT.

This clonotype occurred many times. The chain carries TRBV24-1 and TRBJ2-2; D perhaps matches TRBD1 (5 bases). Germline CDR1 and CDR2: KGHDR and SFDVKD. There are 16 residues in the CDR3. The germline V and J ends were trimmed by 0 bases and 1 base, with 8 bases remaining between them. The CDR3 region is CATSDLWGENTGELFF. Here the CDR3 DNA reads TGTGCCACCAGTGATTTGTGGGGCGAGAACACCGGGGAGCTGTTTTTT.

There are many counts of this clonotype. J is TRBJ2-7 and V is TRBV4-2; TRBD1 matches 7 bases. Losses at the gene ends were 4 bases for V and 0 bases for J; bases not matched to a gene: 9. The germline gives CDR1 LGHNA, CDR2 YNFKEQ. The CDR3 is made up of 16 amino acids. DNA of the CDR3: TGTGCCAGCAGCCTCATCGCGACAGGGACCTCCTACGAGCAGTACTTC. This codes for CASSLIATGTSYEQYF.

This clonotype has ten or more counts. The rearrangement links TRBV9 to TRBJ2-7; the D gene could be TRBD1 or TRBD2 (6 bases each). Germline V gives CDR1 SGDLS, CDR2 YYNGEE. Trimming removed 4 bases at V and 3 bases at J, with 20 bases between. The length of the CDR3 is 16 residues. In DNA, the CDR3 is TGTGCCAGCAGCCCCAGCAGGGGAGGAAAAGGCTACGAGCAGTACTTC. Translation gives CASSPSRGGKGYEQYF. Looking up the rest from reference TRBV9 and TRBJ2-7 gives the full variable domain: DSGVTQTPKHLITATGQRVTLRCSPRSGDLSVYWYQQSLDQGLQFLIQYYNGEERAKGNILERFSAQQFPDLHSELNLSSLELGDSALYFCASSPSRGGKGYEQYFGPGTRLTVT.

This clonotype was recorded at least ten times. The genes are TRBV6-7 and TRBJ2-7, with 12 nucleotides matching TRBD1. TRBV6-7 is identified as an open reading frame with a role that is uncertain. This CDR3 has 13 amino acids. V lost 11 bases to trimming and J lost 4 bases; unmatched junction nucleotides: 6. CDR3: CAYRDRGQYEQYF. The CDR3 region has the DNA TGTGCCTATCGGGACAGGGGGCAATACGAGCAGTACTTC.

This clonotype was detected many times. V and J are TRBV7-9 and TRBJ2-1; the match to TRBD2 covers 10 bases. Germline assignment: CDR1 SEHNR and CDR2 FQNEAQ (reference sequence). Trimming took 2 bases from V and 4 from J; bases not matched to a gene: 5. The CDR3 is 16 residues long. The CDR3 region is CASSLRLAGEYNEQFF. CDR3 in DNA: TGTGCCAGCAGCTTAAGGCTAGCGGGGGAATACAATGAGCAGTTCTTC.

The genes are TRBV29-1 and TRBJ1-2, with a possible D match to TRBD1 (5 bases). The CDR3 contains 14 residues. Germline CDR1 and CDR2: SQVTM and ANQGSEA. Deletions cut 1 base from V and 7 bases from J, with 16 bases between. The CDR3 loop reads CSVEALGEGSGYTF. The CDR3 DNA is TGCAGCGTTGAAGCCCTCGGTGAGGGGAGTGGCTACACCTTC.

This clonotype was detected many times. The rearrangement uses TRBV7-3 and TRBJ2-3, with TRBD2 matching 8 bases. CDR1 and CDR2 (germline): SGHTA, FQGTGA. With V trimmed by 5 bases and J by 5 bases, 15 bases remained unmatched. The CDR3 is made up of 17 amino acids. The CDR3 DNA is TGTGCCAGCAGCCCCAACCCTTCCGGGAGGGCCGGAGATACGCAGTATTTT. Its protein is CASSPNPSGRAGDTQYF.

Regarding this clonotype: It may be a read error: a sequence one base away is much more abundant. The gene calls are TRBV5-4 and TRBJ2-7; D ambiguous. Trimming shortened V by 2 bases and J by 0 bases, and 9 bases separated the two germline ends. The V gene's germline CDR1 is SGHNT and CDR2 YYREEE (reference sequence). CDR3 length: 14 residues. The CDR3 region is CASSFDLLSYEQYF. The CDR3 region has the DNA TGTGCCAGCAGCTTCGACCTTCTCTCCTACGAGCAGTACTTC.

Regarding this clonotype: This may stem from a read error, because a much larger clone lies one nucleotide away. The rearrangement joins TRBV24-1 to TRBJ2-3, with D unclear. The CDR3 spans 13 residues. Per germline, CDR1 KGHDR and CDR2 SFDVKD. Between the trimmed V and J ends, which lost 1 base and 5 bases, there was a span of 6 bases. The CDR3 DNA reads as TGTGCCACCAGTGATTTTCACCGAGATACGCAGTATTTT. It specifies CATSDFHRDTQYF.

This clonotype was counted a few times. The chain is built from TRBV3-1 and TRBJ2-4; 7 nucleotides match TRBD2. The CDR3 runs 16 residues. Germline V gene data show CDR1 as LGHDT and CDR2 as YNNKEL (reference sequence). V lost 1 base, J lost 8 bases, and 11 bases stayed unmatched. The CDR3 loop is CASSQAAVLGRDIQYF. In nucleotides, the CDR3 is TGTGCCAGCAGCCAAGCGGCGGTACTAGGGAGGGACATTCAGTACTTC.

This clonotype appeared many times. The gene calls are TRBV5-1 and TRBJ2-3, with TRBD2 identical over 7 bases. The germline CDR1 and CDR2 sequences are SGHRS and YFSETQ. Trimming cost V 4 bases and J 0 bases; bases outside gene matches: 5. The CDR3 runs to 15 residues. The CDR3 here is CASSGGGGSTDTQYF. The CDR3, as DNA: TGCGCCAGCAGCGGTGGGGGGGGTAGCACAGATACGCAGTATTTT.